The rows below give T cell receptor beta chains drawn from one sample of a study of T-cell memory formation after mild COVID-19. TCRdb reanalysed the 5' RACE reads using MiXCR and keeps one entry per CDR3 protein. The sample shows about 320,000 distinct CDR3 sequences, approximately 14% of them seen only once. Sequencing was done on a sample of PBMCs or a T cell subset sorted from them (not recorded which). The receptors derive from a man between 18 and 29 years old who had mild COVID-19 (a few samples of this study predate the infection). Cell type and time point are not known. The CDR3 runs from the conserved cysteine through the conserved F or W. D genes are given only for firm matches. Size values are once, few and many counts, or a class for expanded clones, and some rows have none.

few,TRBJ2-1,TRBD2,TRBV7-3,CASSSGTSYNEQFF,TGTGCCAGCAGCTCAGGGACTAGTTACAATGAGCAGTTCTTC
NA,TRBJ2-5,NA,TRBV20-1,CSARLWEETQYF,TGCAGTGCACGCCTTTGGGAAGAGACCCAGTACTTC
many,TRBJ2-3,TRBD2,TRBV20-1,CSAPGGLAGALNTQYF,TGCAGTGCTCCCGGGGGACTAGCGGGGGCCCTGAATACGCAGTATTTT
few,TRBJ1-4,TRBD1,TRBV5-5,CASRRDSKLFF,TGTGCCAGCAGGCGGGACAGCAAACTGTTTTTT
NA,TRBJ2-1,NA,TRBV4-3,CASSQEGPFNEQFF,TGCGCCAGCAGCCAAGAGGGACCTTTCAATGAGCAGTTCTTC
few,TRBJ2-1,TRBD2,TRBV6-5,CASNKRGGREQFF,TGTGCCAGCAATAAGCGGGGGGGCCGTGAGCAGTTCTTC
few,TRBJ2-3,NA,TRBV9,CASSVGGSRTDTQYF,TGTGCCAGCAGCGTGGGAGGTTCCCGCACAGATACGCAGTATTTT
NA,TRBJ1-1,NA,TRBV19,CASIYSSGTEAFF,TGTGCCAGTATCTACAGCTCCGGCACTGAAGCTTTCTTT
many,TRBJ1-4,NA,TRBV5-5,CASSLGLGHEKLFF,TGTGCCAGCAGCTTGGGATTGGGCCATGAAAAACTGTTTTTT
NA,TRBJ2-2,NA,TRBV11-2,CASSLVWGDTGELFF,TGTGCCAGCAGCTTAGTTTGGGGAGACACCGGGGAGCTGTTTTTT
few,TRBJ2-3,TRBD1,TRBV5-5,CASSLGQVWTDTQYF,TGTGCCAGCAGCCTAGGACAGGTCTGGACAGATACGCAGTATTTT
few,TRBJ2-1,NA,TRBV20-1,CSARGGSYNEQFF,TGCAGTGCTAGAGGAGGCTCCTACAATGAGCAGTTCTTC
few,TRBJ2-2,NA,TRBV6-1,CASSELGLWGTGELFF,TGTGCCAGCAGTGAATTGGGACTCTGGGGGACCGGGGAGCTGTTTTTT
NA,TRBJ1-5,NA,TRBV21-1,CASSVRDRGLIGRNQPQHF,TGTGCCAGCAGCGTCCGGGACAGGGGGTTAATTGGGCGAAATCAGCCCCAGCATTTT
NA,TRBJ2-3,TRBD2,TRBV5-6,CASSLGLAGSLGTDTQYF,TGTGCCAGCAGCTTGGGGCTAGCGGGGTCTTTAGGCACAGATACGCAGTATTTT
NA,TRBJ2-3,NA,TRBV12-3/TRBV12-4,CASSLAPFGVTDTQYF,TGTGCCAGCAGTTTAGCGCCGTTTGGGGTCACAGATACGCAGTATTTT
NA,TRBJ2-5,TRBD1,TRBV7-9,CASSSYRGLQETQYF,TGTGCCAGCAGCTCCTACAGGGGCCTCCAAGAGACCCAGTACTTC
NA,TRBJ2-1,NA,TRBV4-1,CASSPRDGHDEQFF,TGCGCCAGCAGCCCCAGGGATGGGCACGATGAGCAGTTCTTC
few,TRBJ1-6,NA,TRBV3-1,CASSQDLRGGSPLHF,TGTGCCAGCAGCCAAGATCTGAGAGGTGGTTCACCCCTCCACTTT
once,TRBJ2-3,TRBD2,TRBV6-5,CASRKPGGAAYTQYF,TGTGCCAGCAGGAAGCCCGGGGGGGCCGCATATACGCAGTATTTT
NA,TRBJ2-7,NA,TRBV7-9,CASLPIPPGYEQYF,TGTGCCAGCCTACCTATCCCCCCGGGTTACGAGCAGTACTTC
few,TRBJ2-7,NA,TRBV6-5,CASSYSTSTLFEQYF,TGTGCCAGCAGTTACTCGACCAGTACGCTTTTTGAGCAGTACTTC
NA,TRBJ2-2,NA,TRBV6-4,CASSDSDTGELFF,TGTGCCAGCAGTGACTCGGACACCGGGGAGCTGTTTTTT
few,TRBJ1-2,NA,TRBV29-1,CSAERSFYGYTF,TGCAGCGCCGAACGATCCTTTTATGGCTACACCTTC
NA,TRBJ2-7,TRBD1,TRBV29-1,CSVNRGPEQYF,TGCAGCGTTAACAGGGGGCCCGAGCAGTACTTC
few,TRBJ1-5,NA,TRBV20-1,CSARRENNQPQHF,TGCAGTGCTAGAAGGGAGAACAATCAGCCCCAGCATTTT
NA,TRBJ2-1,NA,TRBV4-1,CASSPRDGSYNEQFF,TGCGCCAGCAGCCCTCGGGACGGAAGCTACAATGAGCAGTTCTTC
many,TRBJ2-2,NA,TRBV5-1,CASSFTGIPGELFF,TGCGCCAGCAGCTTCACAGGGATCCCCGGGGAGCTGTTTTTT
NA,TRBJ1-5,TRBD1,TRBV2,CASQGQANQPQHF,TGTGCCAGCCAAGGACAGGCGAATCAGCCCCAGCATTTT
many,TRBJ2-1,NA,TRBV9,CASSVAGNEQFF,TGTGCCAGCAGCGTAGCTGGCAATGAGCAGTTCTTC
few,TRBJ2-1,TRBD2,TRBV7-2,CASSTSSGGGEQFF,TGTGCCAGCAGCACCTCTAGCGGGGGCGGTGAGCAGTTCTTC
NA,TRBJ1-1,NA,TRBV20-1,CSARVIDTEAFF,TGCAGTGCCAGGGTTATAGACACTGAAGCTTTCTTT
few,TRBJ2-3,NA,TRBV7-2,CASSLTGVSTDTQYF,TGTGCCAGCAGCTTGACGGGGGTTAGCACAGATACGCAGTATTTT
NA,TRBJ1-2,NA,TRBV7-9,CASSPRADGGYTF,TGTGCCAGCAGCCCTCGGGCTGACGGTGGCTACACCTTC
NA,TRBJ2-1,NA,TRBV12-3/TRBV12-4,CASSFTRNNEQFF,TGTGCCAGCAGTTTCACCAGGAACAATGAGCAGTTCTTC
few,TRBJ2-3,NA,TRBV29-1,CSVPNPDTQYF,TGCAGCGTGCCCAATCCGGATACGCAGTATTTT
NA,TRBJ2-3,NA,TRBV13,CASSPRRNTDTQYF,TGTGCCAGCAGCCCCCGGAGAAATACAGATACGCAGTATTTT
NA,TRBJ2-2,NA,TRBV10-1,CASSDVGVGNTGELFF,TGCGCCAGCAGTGATGTCGGGGTAGGAAACACCGGGGAGCTGTTTTTT
few,TRBJ2-7,TRBD1,TRBV4-1,CASSQTRQGYYEQYF,TGCGCCAGCAGCCAAACCCGACAGGGGTACTACGAGCAGTACTTC
NA,TRBJ2-1,TRBD2,TRBV4-1,CASSQPAGGYNEQFF,TGCGCCAGCAGCCAACCAGCGGGGGGCTACAATGAGCAGTTCTTC
few,TRBJ1-1,TRBD1,TRBV20-1,CSAVQTGMNTEAFF,TGCAGTGCTGTACAGACAGGGATGAACACTGAAGCTTTCTTT
NA,TRBJ2-2,NA,TRBV27,CASRQGWAGELFF,TGTGCCAGCAGGCAGGGATGGGCCGGGGAGCTGTTTTTT
NA,TRBJ2-5,TRBD2,TRBV5-1,CASSQSGTSGYQETQYF,TGCGCCAGCAGTCAATCAGGGACTAGCGGATACCAAGAGACCCAGTACTTC
NA,TRBJ2-1,NA,TRBV12-3/TRBV12-4,CASSLAPLAPFF,TGTGCCAGCAGTTTAGCCCCGCTAGCTCCGTTCTTC
many,TRBJ2-3,NA,TRBV4-3,CASSQAGTTDTQYF,TGCGCCAGCAGCCAAGCGGGGACCACAGATACGCAGTATTTT
NA,TRBJ1-1,NA,TRBV6-6,CASSPQVATEAFF,TGTGCCAGCAGCCCTCAAGTTGCCACTGAAGCTTTCTTT
few,TRBJ1-1,TRBD1,TRBV3-1,CASSVPGQSDEAFF,TGTGCCAGCAGCGTCCCGGGACAGAGCGATGAAGCTTTCTTT